The entry below describes one T cell receptor beta chain. What it recognizes is unknown. The data belong to a study of CD8 T cells in ankylosing spondylitis. Whole-study findings and limits: Blood from ankylosing spondylitis patients appeared to carry a characteristic roughly 8-variant TCR beta motif.

The CDR3 has 14 amino acids. Germline V lookup: CDR1 SNHLY, CDR2 FYNNEI. The V end lost 6 bases, the J end lost 6 bases, and 15 bases lay between the germline ends. TCRdb passed the 5' RACE reads through MiXCR, listing each CDR3 protein once. Here the sample spans around 390,000 distinct CDR3 sequences, about a fifth being singletons. The clonotype originates from a male donor with ankylosing spondylitis. The chain links TRBV2 to TRBJ2-1, with D perhaps TRBD2 (5 bases). Input material: blood, either unsorted or a sorted T cell fraction (not recorded which). The DNA of the CDR3 is TGTGCCAGCAGGGGGTCTAGCTGGGGCAATGAGCAGTTCTTC. It is translated as CASRGSSWGNEQFF.